The next 22 T cell receptor beta chains were all read from a single sample in a study of siplizumab effects on memory and regulatory T cells. The table came from immunoSEQ multiplex PCR; TCRdb's copy has only in-frame clones and leaves some out. The sample records over 95,000 clones, about 93% being singletons. The sample comprised non-Treg CD4+ T cells sorted from blood. Receptors were obtained from a human donor in good health.

This chain connects TRBV11-2 to TRBJ2-3, with 8 bases that match TRBD2. Looked up from germline, CDR1 is SGHAT and CDR2 is FQNNGV. The CDR3 totals 17 residues. V gave up 6 bases and J gave up 2 bases; unmatched junction bases: 13. The CDR3 sequence: CASRAGAFRSFTDTQYF. The CDR3 nucleotides are TGTGCCAGCAGAGCGGGGGCATTCCGATCCTTCACAGATACGCAGTATTTT. The entire variable domain, with the rest obtained from reference TRBV11-2 and TRBJ2-3, is as follows: EAGVAQSPRYKIIEKRQSVAFWCNPISGHATLYWYQQILGQGPKLLIQFQNNGVVDDSQLPKDRFSAERLKGVDSTLKIQPAKLEDSAVYLCASRAGAFRSFTDTQYFGPGTRLTVL.

The chain uses TRBV11-2 and TRBJ1-1; D may be TRBD1 (6 bases). The CDR3 runs to 18 residues. V shed 3 bases and J shed 1 base, with 21 bases lying between them. Germline CDR1 SGHAT, CDR2 FQNNGV. The DNA of the CDR3 is TGTGCCAGCAGCTTTTGGGGGGGCAGAATTGCCCAGAACACTGAAGCTTTCTTT. This encodes CASSFWGGRIAQNTEAFF.

The rearrangement uses TRBV6-6 and TRBJ2-2, with 8 bases fitting TRBD1. The junction had 6 bases not matched to a gene; V was cut back by 9 bases and J by 6 bases. Germline-derived CDR1 and CDR2 are MNHNY and SVGAGI (reference sequence). The CDR3 has 13 residues. CDR3 loop: CASGQGMAGELFF. In DNA form, the CDR3 reads TGTGCCAGTGGACAGGGCATGGCCGGGGAGCTGTTTTTT.

The genes are TRBV27 and TRBJ1-1; TRBD1 is a possible D gene (5 bases). In germline, CDR1 is MNHEY, CDR2 SMNVEV (reference sequence). Between the trimmed V and J ends, which lost 6 bases and 4 bases, there was a span of 18 bases. This CDR3 region has 15 residues. This CDR3 is CASRPPLGGFTEAFF. CDR3 sequence (DNA): TGTGCCAGCAGACCCCCCCTCGGGGGATTCACTGAAGCTTTCTTT.

This clone was picked up one time. J is TRBJ2-1 and V is TRBV7-2; D is unclear. The CDR3 runs to 15 residues. Germline CDR1 SGHTA, CDR2 FQGNSA. Trimming left V 1 base short and J 7 bases short, with 14 bases between. This chain's CDR3 is CASSLGAVLGNEQFF. The CDR3 DNA reads as TGTGCCAGCAGCTTAGGTGCGGTCCTGGGGAATGAGCAGTTCTTC.

V gene TRBV5-1 combines with J gene TRBJ1-1; maybe TRBD1 (5 bases). Germline V CDR1 and CDR2: SGHRS, YFSETQ. Trimming removed 4 bases at V and 5 bases at J, with 12 bases between. This CDR3 has 13 residues. CDR3 DNA: TGCGCCAGCAGCCTAACTCAGGGAACTGAAGCTTTCTTT. Protein: CASSLTQGTEAFF.

The V call is TRBV10-1, the J call TRBJ1-4; TRBD1 might be the D (5 bases). Germline values: CDR1 WNHNN, CDR2 SYGVQD (reference sequence). The germline V and J ends were trimmed by 0 bases and 6 bases, with 17 bases remaining between them. This CDR3 comprises 17 residues. The CDR3 reads CASSESVGKARDEKLFF. The CDR3, as DNA: TGCGCCAGCAGTGAGTCGGTTGGGAAAGCCAGGGATGAAAAACTGTTTTTT.

The chain recombines TRBV2 with TRBJ2-4, with D possibly being TRBD1 (5 bases). This CDR3 spans 14 amino acids. V dropped 3 bases and J dropped 6 bases, with 12 bases sitting between them. Germline CDR1 reads SNHLY; CDR2 reads FYNNEI. The CDR3 nucleotides read TGTGCCAGCAGTGAGGGGCATTTGCGAAACATTCAGTACTTC. Translation: CASSEGHLRNIQYF.

The rearrangement uses TRBV2 and TRBJ2-2, with D perhaps matching TRBD1 (5 bases). The germline V gene has CDR1 SNHLY and CDR2 FYNNEI. V shed 0 bases and J shed 3 bases, with 11 bases lying between them. This CDR3 has 16 residues. The CDR3 DNA is TGTGCCAGCAGTGAAGCGCAGGGTGCATACACCGGGGAGCTGTTTTTT. It translates to CASSEAQGAYTGELFF.

The chain is built from TRBV28 and TRBJ2-3; 8 positions match TRBD2. The CDR3 has 15 residues. Per the germline V gene, CDR1 is MDHEN and CDR2 is SYDVKM. V was pared by 5 bases and J by 0 bases, with 4 bases of the junction left unmatched. The CDR3 region has the DNA TGTGCCAGCAGTACTAGCGGAACTAGCACAGATACGCAGTATTTT. It yields the protein CASSTSGTSTDTQYF.

V gene TRBV5-5 combines with J gene TRBJ1-3; D is uncertain. V shed 2 bases and J shed 0 bases, with 12 bases lying between them. Germline V gives CDR1 SGHKS, CDR2 YYEKEE (reference sequence). There are 16 residues in the CDR3. The CDR3 sequence: CASSFPTQSSGNTIYF. As DNA, the CDR3 is TGTGCCAGCAGCTTTCCGACTCAGAGCTCTGGAAACACCATATATTTT.

This chain connects TRBV10-2 to TRBJ1-5; 8 bases fit TRBD1. V lost 6 bases to trimming and J lost 4 bases; unmatched junction nucleotides: 2. Looked up from germline, CDR1 is WSHSY and CDR2 is SAAADI. The CDR3 is 13 residues long. As DNA, the CDR3 is TGCGCCAGCAGGAGACAGGGGAATCAGCCCCAGCATTTT. Residues: CASRRQGNQPQHF.

The chain has TRBV4-2 and TRBJ1-2; 8 bases are shared with TRBD1. The CDR3 is 14 residues long. V trimming: 3 bases; J trimming: 3 bases; junction bases outside the gene matches: 3. The V gene's germline CDR1 is LGHNA and CDR2 YNFKEQ. The CDR3 here is CASSQRGQDYGYTF. The CDR3 DNA reads TGTGCCAGCAGCCAGAGGGGACAGGACTATGGCTACACCTTC.

The chain has TRBV7-2 and TRBJ2-5; the D gene is possibly TRBD2 (7 bases). Germline V gene sequence: CDR1 SGHTA, CDR2 FQGNSA. The CDR3 covers 17 residues. The V and J ends lost 5 bases and 5 bases respectively, with 24 bases between them. CDR3 protein: CASSPRAGPRGVETQYF. CDR3 DNA sequence: TGTGCCAGCAGCCCACGAGCGGGGCCGAGGGGGGTGGAGACCCAGTACTTC.

The chain uses TRBV7-2 and TRBJ1-5; unclear D gene. Germline-derived CDR1 and CDR2 are SGHTA and FQGNSA. The CDR3 consists of 12 residues. The V and J ends lost 1 base and 6 bases respectively, with 4 bases between them. CDR3 nucleotides: TGTGCCAGCAGCTTAGATCTTCAGCCCCAGCATTTT. Translating it yields CASSLDLQPQHF. Together with reference TRBV7-2 and TRBJ1-5, the CDR3 gives the full variable domain: GAGVSQSPSNKVTEKGKDVELRCDPISGHTALYWYRQSLGQGLEFLIYFQGNSAPDKSGLPSDRFSAERTGGSVSTLTIQRTQQEDSAVYLCASSLDLQPQHFGDGTRLSIL.

V gene TRBV29-1 combines with J gene TRBJ1-5, with TRBD1 matching over 7 bases. CDR1 is SQVTM and CDR2 is ANQGSEA in the germline V gene. V lost 6 bases and J lost 5; bases outside the gene matches: 4. The CDR3 totals 12 residues. CDR3 in amino acids: CSVGQVDQPQHF. DNA for the CDR3: TGCAGCGTAGGACAGGTAGATCAGCCCCAGCATTTT.

As to this clone: Sequence at one end of the junction differs from germline and may be a read error. The chain combines TRBV11-3 with TRBJ2-3; TRBD1 is a possible D gene (5 bases). The CDR3 spans 14 residues. Germline-derived CDR1 and CDR2 are SGHNT and YENEEA. The CDR3 sequence is CASSVDRPTDTQYF. The CDR3 DNA sequence: TGTGCCAGCAGCGTAGACAGACCCACAGATACGCAGTATTTT.

The chain uses TRBV29-1 and TRBJ2-7, with D uncertain. CDR1 is SQVTM and CDR2 is ANQGSEA in the germline V gene. V lost 3 bases and J 6 bases, leaving 12 bases between the germline ends. There are 12 residues in the CDR3. The CDR3 coding sequence is TGCAGCGTTGAGAAAGGGCGAGGCGAGCAGTACTTC. Translation: CSVEKGRGEQYF.

The chain is built from TRBV19 and TRBJ1-5; 7 bases map to TRBD1. Germline CDR1 reads LNHDA; CDR2 reads SQIVND (reference sequence). V lost 2 bases and J lost 5; bases outside the gene matches: 3. CDR3 length equals 14 residues. CDR3 residues: CASSIQGVDQPQHF. CDR3 DNA sequence: TGTGCCAGTAGTATACAGGGGGTGGATCAGCCCCAGCATTTT.

The chain recombines TRBV27 with TRBJ2-1; D is unresolved. V was cut by 5 bases and J by 2 bases, with 4 bases left in between. This CDR3 contains 12 residues. Germline lookup yields CDR1 MNHEY and CDR2 SMNVEV (reference sequence). The CDR3 DNA sequence: TGTGCCAGCAGTCCAACCTACAATGAGCAGTTCTTC. As protein: CASSPTYNEQFF.

This chain connects TRBV10-3 to TRBJ2-5; D is ambiguous. This CDR3 has 13 amino acids. The V gene's germline CDR1 is ENHRY and CDR2 SYGVKD. Trimming cost V 7 bases and J 2 bases, with 11 bases left between them. CDR3 coding DNA: TGTGCCATCAACCGGCAGGTACAAGAGACCCAGTACTTC. Protein: CAINRQVQETQYF.

This CDR3 is CASTRREFNQPQHF. The CDR3 nucleotides read TGTGCCAGCACCCGGCGCGAGTTCAATCAGCCCCAGCATTTT. V and J are TRBV2 and TRBJ1-5; no firm D call. CDR1 and CDR2 from the germline V gene are SNHLY and FYNNEI. Deletions cut 7 bases from V and 3 bases from J, with 13 bases between. This CDR3 is built from 14 residues.